This entry concerns a single T cell receptor (beta chain). Its antigen is as yet unknown. The sequencing template was cDNA reverse transcribed from extracted RNA. The table came from immunoSEQ multiplex PCR; TCRdb's copy has only in-frame clones and leaves some out. This table has almost 250,000 clones, around two thirds appearing once. This sample was taken from a study of CD8+ T cells in alopecia areata. About the study: Treated patients swallowed 5 to 10 mg of oral tofacitinib twice daily.

Germline V lookup: CDR1 SQVTM, CDR2 ANQGSEA. This CDR3 has 15 residues. V shed 7 bases, J shed 0 bases, and the junction held 7 bases outside the gene matches. Study-level points and caveats: Patients displayed less clarity in TCR sharing than mice, a finding possibly related to HLA.

The genes are TRBV29-1 and TRBJ2-1, with 9 bases matching TRBD1. Sequencing was performed on CD4+ T cells sorted from blood, taken at week 0. The sequence was collected from a human donor with alopecia areata. CDR3 nucleotide sequence: TGCAGCGCGGTTGGACAGGGGAGCTCCTACAATGAGCAGTTCTTC. It is translated as CSAVGQGSSYNEQFF.